The present T cell receptor (beta chain) was sequenced within a study of cytomegalovirus exposure and HLA in healthy donors. Study information: Sequencing of about 200 million T cells in an earlier analysis found 95 million to 120 million unique TCR beta sequences.

About this clone: Its specificity is unknown.

The study, taken as a whole, reports: Apparent HLA restriction characterized most CMV-associated TCR beta chains in a later analysis. In a later analysis, HLA-associated TCR beta chains were more clonally expanded than equally common others. The authors listed over 150 TCR beta chains as cytomegalovirus-associated.

V gave up 10 bases and J gave up 5 bases, with 17 bases separating them. This CDR3 region has 13 residues. Germline V gene lookup returns CDR1 MNHGY and CDR2 SVAAGI. The PCR made use of 60 Vbeta and 13 Jbeta primers. Method: immunoSEQ multiplex PCR; TCRdb's copy keeps in-frame clones and lacks some. The sample yields 150,000 to 180,000 clones, less than 80% seen once. This TCR was sampled from a young man in good health and CMV-seronegative. The chain uses TRBV6-9 and TRBJ2-5, with a possible D match to TRBD1 (6 bases). Specimen: PBMCs. The DNA of the CDR3 is TGTGCCACCTACTACAGGGTTTGGGAGACCCAGTACTTC. Protein sequence: CATYYRVWETQYF.